This paragraph reports one T cell receptor beta chain. The source of the sample is a study of shared clonotypes between healthy human individuals. CDR1 is MDHEN and CDR2 is SYDVKM in the germline V gene. The CDR3 runs 13 residues. V was pared by 5 bases and J by 4 bases, with 3 bases of the junction left unmatched. The table came from immunoSEQ multiplex PCR; TCRdb's copy has only in-frame clones and leaves some out. The table includes millions of clones, 90% to 95% detected once. The source material was naive CD4+ T cells sorted from blood. The subset is: CD45RA+ positively selected. V is TRBV28 and J is TRBJ2-7; 9 positions agree with TRBD1. The receptor was isolated from a man aged 18 to 29 in good health. This CDR3 reads CASSGQGRYEQYF. The CDR3 DNA reads TGTGCCAGCAGTGGACAGGGGAGGTACGAGCAGTACTTC.